This T cell receptor beta chain was observed in a study of cytomegalovirus exposure and HLA in healthy donors (dated 2017 in TCRdb). The study in broad terms: According to a later analysis, one platform produced both the 120 validation repertoires and the 666 repertoires of the first cohort. A separate validation cohort of over 95 different subjects was used in addition to the approximately 610-subject first cohort. The study aimed to test whether cataloging public T cell receptors could reveal signatures of past pathogen exposure. High-throughput TCR immunosequencing, statistical association of individual TCRs with disease status, and machine learning were combined to predict cytomegalovirus infection status.

Receptors were amplified or captured by the immunoSEQ multiplex PCR assay. The authors' pipeline ran thus. A statistical classification framework was built for diagnosing cytomegalovirus status from the catalog of TCR beta chain sequences. The table was pulled from immuneACCESS by TCRdb, which kept in-frame rearrangements only. Such tables lose some clones; where checked, under half of the loss comes from unresolved V genes, and the rest has no known cause. The V and J calls and the clone size are those of that table, but D and trimming were determined from the DNA. The sample table holds 300,000 or so clones, of which nearly 90% were seen once. The top ten clonotypes cover around 0.91% of the sample. Paper-wide results and their limitations: It was suggested by the authors that the approach could potentially be generalized to other disease states and immunological phenotypes. Subsequent analysis determined that TCRs grouped into clusters in the first cohort also showed a tendency toward co-occurrence across the 90 to 150 validation repertoires, and 90% to 95% of cluster scores exceeded 0. The study gave a list of about 150 TCR beta chains associated with cytomegalovirus. A few of the identified cytomegalovirus-associated TCR beta chains were confirmed in vitro to be specific for cytomegalovirus antigens. The validation cohort had no HLA typing available for a later analysis, so co-occurrence within that cohort was assessed over all 120 or so repertoires. In both the original and validation cohorts, the classifier was reported to diagnose cytomegalovirus status with high specificity and sensitivity. While some public TCRs were present in many individuals, most TCR sequences turned up only very rarely across donors.

Separate from the approximately 690-subject first cohort, the validation cohort of about 110 subjects was the group to which the donors belonged. In regard to this clone: What antigen it recognizes has not been identified. Base qualities are not at hand, and no much larger clone is one base apart.

The CDR3, cysteine through phenylalanine, is 14 amino acids long. This entry keeps only the CDR3 DNA: 42 bases, framed from base 1. The CDR1 and CDR2 encoded by the germline V gene are SGHRS and YFSETQ. Trimming takes 6 bases from V and 5 bases from J, and the germline ends sit 15 bases apart. The source material was PBMCs. The chain couples TRBV5-1 to TRBJ1-5; no D gene can be assigned with confidence. The TCR comes from a man aged 30-40 years in good health and CMV-seronegative. CDR3 region: CASTPDSHDQPQHF. The DNA sequence is given as TGCGCCAGCACCCCGGACTCCCATGATCAGCCCCAGCATTTT.